Following are 10 T cell receptor beta chains from one sample sequenced in a study of cytomegalovirus exposure and HLA in healthy donors. Primers for the PCR totalled 60 Vbeta and 13 Jbeta. The table came from immunoSEQ multiplex PCR; TCRdb's copy has only in-frame clones and leaves some out. This table has approximately 190,000 clones, more than 65% appearing once. Sequenced material: PBMCs. Receptors originate from a man aged 40-49 years in good health and CMV-seropositive.

The chain uses TRBV10-3 and TRBJ1-2, with 9 bases fitting TRBD1. V shed 9 bases and J 6 bases; nucleotides not matched to a gene: 11. CDR1 ENHRY and CDR2 SYGVKD come from the germline V gene. The CDR3 loop spans 14 amino acids. The CDR3 coding sequence is TGTGCCATTGGGGGGGACAGGGAGTTCCATGGCTACACCTTC. It is translated as CAIGGDREFHGYTF.

The V gene is TRBV7-9, the J gene TRBJ1-2; D gene uncertain. This CDR3 has 13 amino acids. Trimming shortened V by 1 base and J by 7 bases, and 10 bases separated the two germline ends. CDR1 SEHNR and CDR2 FQNEAQ come from the germline V gene (reference sequence). The CDR3 DNA reads as TGTGCCAGCAGCTTAGTAGAGGGCACTGGCTACACCTTC. It encodes CASSLVEGTGYTF.

The chain couples TRBV18 to TRBJ1-2, with 8 positions matching TRBD1. Trimming cost V 5 bases and J 5 bases; bases outside gene matches: 13. The CDR3 length is 16 residues. Germline loops: CDR1 KGHSH, CDR2 LQKENI. CDR3 DNA: TGTGCCAGCTCAGCATGGGTCCCCGGGACAGGATATGGCTACACCTTC. Its translation: CASSAWVPGTGYGYTF.

V usage is TRBV7-9 and J usage is TRBJ2-5; D perhaps matches TRBD1 (7 bases). CDR1 and CDR2 from the germline V gene are SEHNR and FQNEAQ (reference sequence). V shed 5 bases and J shed 3 bases, with 13 bases lying between them. The CDR3 has 14 residues. Here the CDR3 reads CASSKEGTEETQYF. The CDR3 DNA is TGTGCCAGCAGCAAGGAGGGGACAGAAGAGACCCAGTACTTC.

The rearrangement joins TRBV2 to TRBJ1-2, with TRBD1 as a possible D gene (5 bases). The V gene lost 8 bases and the J gene lost 6 bases, with 16 bases spanning the gap. The V gene's germline CDR1 is SNHLY and CDR2 FYNNEI. CDR3 length equals 13 residues. The CDR3: CASQLGAGNGYTF. The CDR3 DNA follows: TGTGCCAGCCAGCTAGGGGCCGGTAATGGCTACACCTTC.

The V and J genes are TRBV7-9 and TRBJ1-2, with D unclear. CDR1 SEHNR and CDR2 FQNEAQ come from the germline V gene (reference sequence). V dropped 5 bases and J dropped 8 bases, with 15 bases sitting between them. The CDR3 runs 13 residues. The CDR3 spells CASSRRGGEGYTF. The CDR3 nucleotides are TGTGCCAGCAGCCGCCGTGGAGGTGAAGGCTACACCTTC.

J is TRBJ1-1 and V is TRBV6-6; D call uncertain. Trimming left V 8 bases short and J 1 base short, with 5 bases between. The germline V gene encodes CDR1 MNHNY and CDR2 SVGAGI (reference sequence). The CDR3 is 11 amino acids. CDR3 nucleotides: TGTGCCAGCGGTAGGAACACTGAAGCTTTCTTT. Translating gives CASGRNTEAFF.

The rearrangement joins TRBV5-4 to TRBJ2-7, with 10 bases lining up with TRBD2. Per germline, CDR1 SGHNT and CDR2 YYREEE (reference sequence). Unmatched junction bases numbered 4, after V lost 4 bases and J lost 0 bases. This CDR3 has 15 residues. This CDR3 is CASSNPSGSSYEQYF. The CDR3 DNA follows: TGTGCCAGCAGCAACCCTAGCGGGAGCTCCTACGAGCAGTACTTC.

This clone was observed once. V and J are TRBV19 and TRBJ1-2, with D possibly being TRBD1 (5 bases). The CDR3 is made up of 16 amino acids. V lost 2 bases to trimming and J lost 7 bases, with 20 bases between them. Germline V gives CDR1 LNHDA, CDR2 SQIVND (reference sequence). The CDR3 loop is CASSILGGAGPSGYTF. The CDR3 DNA is TGTGCCAGTAGTATATTGGGTGGCGCAGGGCCAAGTGGCTACACCTTC.

This clone has only one observation. This chain joins TRBV11-2 and TRBJ1-2; the match to TRBD1 covers 7 bases. Germline CDR1 reads SGHAT; CDR2 reads FQNNGV. This CDR3 contains 15 residues. J lost 8 bases, V lost 5 bases, and 14 bases had no gene match. The CDR3 loop is CASSKPSGQDRGYTF. CDR3 nucleotides: TGTGCCAGCAGCAAACCATCAGGACAGGACCGGGGCTACACCTTC.